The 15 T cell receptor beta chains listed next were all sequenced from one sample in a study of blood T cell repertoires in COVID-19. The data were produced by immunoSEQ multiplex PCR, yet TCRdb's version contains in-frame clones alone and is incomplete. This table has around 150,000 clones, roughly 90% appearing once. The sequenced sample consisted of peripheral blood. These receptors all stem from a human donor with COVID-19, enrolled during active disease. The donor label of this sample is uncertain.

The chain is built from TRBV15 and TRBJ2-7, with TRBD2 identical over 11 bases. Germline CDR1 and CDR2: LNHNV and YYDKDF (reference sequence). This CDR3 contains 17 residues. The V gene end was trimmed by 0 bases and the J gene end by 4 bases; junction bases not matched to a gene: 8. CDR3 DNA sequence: TGTGCCACCAGCAGAGACCTAGCGGGGGGCGAAATTTACGAGCAGTACTTC. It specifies CATSRDLAGGEIYEQYF.

In nucleotides, the CDR3 is TGTGCCAGCAGTCGGACTAGCGTGTATTCTTCCTACAATGAGCAGTTCTTC. Its protein product is CASSRTSVYSSYNEQFF. The chain couples TRBV6-6 to TRBJ2-1; 9 bases are shared with TRBD2. The CDR3 consists of 17 residues. V was pared by 5 bases and J by 1 base, with 9 bases of the junction left unmatched. Germline V gene lookup returns CDR1 MNHNY and CDR2 SVGAGI (reference sequence).

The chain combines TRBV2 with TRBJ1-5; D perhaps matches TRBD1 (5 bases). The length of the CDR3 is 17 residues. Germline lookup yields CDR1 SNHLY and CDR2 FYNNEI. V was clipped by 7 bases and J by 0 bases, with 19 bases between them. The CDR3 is CASNKGKQGSSNQPQHF. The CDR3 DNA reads TGTGCCAGCAACAAGGGAAAGCAGGGCAGTAGCAATCAGCCCCAGCATTTT.

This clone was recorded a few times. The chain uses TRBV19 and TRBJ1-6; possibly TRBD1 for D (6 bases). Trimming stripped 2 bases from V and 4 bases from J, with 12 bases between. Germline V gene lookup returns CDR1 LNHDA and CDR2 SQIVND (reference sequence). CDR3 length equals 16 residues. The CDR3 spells CASSIRTDTYNSPLHF. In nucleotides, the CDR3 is TGTGCCAGTAGTATAAGGACAGATACTTATAATTCACCCCTCCACTTT.

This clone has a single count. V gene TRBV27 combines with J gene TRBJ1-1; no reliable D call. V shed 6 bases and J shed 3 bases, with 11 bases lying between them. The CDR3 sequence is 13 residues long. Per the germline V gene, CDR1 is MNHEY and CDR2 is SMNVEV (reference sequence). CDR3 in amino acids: CASRFSRDTEAFF. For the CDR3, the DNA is TGTGCCAGCAGGTTCAGTCGGGACACTGAAGCTTTCTTT.

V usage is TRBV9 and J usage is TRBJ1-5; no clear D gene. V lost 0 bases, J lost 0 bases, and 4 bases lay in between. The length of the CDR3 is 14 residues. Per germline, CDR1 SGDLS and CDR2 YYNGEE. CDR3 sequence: CASSVGDSNQPQHF. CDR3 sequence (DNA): TGTGCCAGCAGCGTAGGCGATAGCAATCAGCCCCAGCATTTT.

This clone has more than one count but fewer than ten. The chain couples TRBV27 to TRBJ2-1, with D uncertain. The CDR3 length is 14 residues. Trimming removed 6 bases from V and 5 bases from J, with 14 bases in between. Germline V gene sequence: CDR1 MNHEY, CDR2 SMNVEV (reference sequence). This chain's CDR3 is CASSRGNSNNEQFF. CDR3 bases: TGTGCCAGCAGCCGAGGAAATTCCAACAATGAGCAGTTCTTC.

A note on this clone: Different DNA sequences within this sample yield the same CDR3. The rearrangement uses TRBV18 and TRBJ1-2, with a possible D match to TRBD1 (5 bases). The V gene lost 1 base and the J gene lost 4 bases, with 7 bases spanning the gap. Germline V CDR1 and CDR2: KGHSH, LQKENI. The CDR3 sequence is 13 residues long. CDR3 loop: CASSPQDSYGYTF. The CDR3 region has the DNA TGTGCCAGCTCACCACAAGACAGCTATGGCTACACCTTC.

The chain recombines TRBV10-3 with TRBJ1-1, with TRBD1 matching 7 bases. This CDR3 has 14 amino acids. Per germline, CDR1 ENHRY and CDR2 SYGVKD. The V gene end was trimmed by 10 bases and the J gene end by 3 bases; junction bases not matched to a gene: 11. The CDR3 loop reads CATRTGQRDTEAFF. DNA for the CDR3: TGTGCCACCCGGACAGGCCAGAGGGACACTGAAGCTTTCTTT.

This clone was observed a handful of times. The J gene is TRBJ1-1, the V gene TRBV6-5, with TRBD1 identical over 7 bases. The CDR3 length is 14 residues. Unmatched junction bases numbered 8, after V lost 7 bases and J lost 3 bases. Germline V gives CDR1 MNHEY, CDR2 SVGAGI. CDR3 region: CASIPTTGDTEAFF. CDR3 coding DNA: TGTGCCAGCATCCCTACCACAGGGGACACTGAAGCTTTCTTT.

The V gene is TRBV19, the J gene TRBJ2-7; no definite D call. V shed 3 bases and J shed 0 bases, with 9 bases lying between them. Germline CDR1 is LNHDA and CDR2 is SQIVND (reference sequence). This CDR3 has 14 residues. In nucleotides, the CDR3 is TGTGCCAGTAGTATGGCACACAGCTCCTACGAGCAGTACTTC. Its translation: CASSMAHSSYEQYF.

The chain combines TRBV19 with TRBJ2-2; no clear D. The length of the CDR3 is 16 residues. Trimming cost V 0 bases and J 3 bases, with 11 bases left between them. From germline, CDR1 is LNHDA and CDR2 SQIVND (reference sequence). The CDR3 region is CASSIDPGSYTGELFF. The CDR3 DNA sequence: TGTGCCAGTAGTATAGATCCCGGGTCCTACACCGGGGAGCTGTTTTTT.

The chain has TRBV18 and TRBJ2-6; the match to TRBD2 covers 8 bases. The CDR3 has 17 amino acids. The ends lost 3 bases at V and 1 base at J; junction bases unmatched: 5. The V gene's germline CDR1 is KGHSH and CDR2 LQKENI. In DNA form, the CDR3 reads TGTGCCAGCTCACCTAGCGGGGAAACGTCTGGGGCCAACGTCCTGACTTTC. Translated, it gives CASSPSGETSGANVLTF.

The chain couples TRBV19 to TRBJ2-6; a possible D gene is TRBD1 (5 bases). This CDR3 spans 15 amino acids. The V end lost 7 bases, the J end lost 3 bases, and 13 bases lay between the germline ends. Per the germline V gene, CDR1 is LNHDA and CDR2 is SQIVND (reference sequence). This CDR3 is CASIDSRVGANVLTF. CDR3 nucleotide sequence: TGTGCCAGTATAGATTCCAGGGTTGGGGCCAACGTCCTGACTTTC.

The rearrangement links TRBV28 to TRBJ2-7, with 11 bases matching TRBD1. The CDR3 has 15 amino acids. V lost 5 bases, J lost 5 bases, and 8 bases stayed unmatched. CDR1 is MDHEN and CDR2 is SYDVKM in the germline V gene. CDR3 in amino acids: CASSPSRDRGNEQYF. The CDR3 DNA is TGTGCCAGCAGTCCCTCCCGGGACAGGGGGAACGAGCAGTACTTC.